Listed below are T cell receptor beta chains from one sample, sequenced in a study of T cell repertoires in cytomegalovirus infection. Each CDR3 protein is one row after TCRdb ran MiXCR on the reads. The repertoire consists of 65,000 to 85,000 distinct CDR3 sequences, with about 26% occurring once and the leading ten covering 45% to 75%. No antigens are known for them. The sequencing here drew on CD8+ T cells from cultured PBMCs, taken from culture after CMV antigen stimulation. The receptors shown here come from a human donor in good health (CMV status not recorded). Some clones in this sample may be carry-over from other donors' samples. Both conserved end residues are part of each CDR3. A D gene is named only where the DNA matches it firmly. Some rows have no size entry. The others give once, few or many, or a class for an expanded clone.

j_call v_call d_call clone_size cdr3_aa cdr3_nt
TRBJ1-2 TRBV12-3/TRBV12-4 - - CASSSPSNYGYTF TGTGCCAGCAGTTCACCAAGTAACTATGGCTACACCTTC
TRBJ1-1 TRBV11-2 - few CASRKENTEAFF TGTGCCAGCAGGAAAGAGAACACTGAAGCTTTCTTT
TRBJ1-5 TRBV15 TRBD1 - CATSIDRGPNQPQHF TGTGCCACCAGCATAGACAGGGGACCTAATCAGCCCCAGCATTTT
TRBJ2-1 TRBV7-8 TRBD1 many CASSQRDRVNEQFF TGTGCCAGCAGCCAGAGGGACAGGGTGAATGAGCAGTTCTTC
TRBJ1-1 TRBV29-1 - - CSVEGKLHTEAFF TGCAGCGTTGAAGGGAAGTTGCACACTGAAGCTTTCTTT
TRBJ1-1 TRBV6-5 - - CASSSLDSEAFF TGTGCCAGCAGTTCTCTGGACAGTGAAGCTTTCTTT
TRBJ2-7 TRBV6-2/TRBV6-3 TRBD2 - CASTMAREAGGREQYF TGTGCCAGCACCATGGCCCGTGAAGCGGGAGGAAGGGAGCAGTACTTC
TRBJ2-7 TRBV19 TRBD1 - CASSELGQGYEQYF TGTGCCAGTAGTGAGCTGGGACAGGGATACGAGCAGTACTTC
TRBJ2-1 TRBV27 TRBD1 - CASSLRLGQGKNEQFF TGTGCCAGCAGTTTAAGGCTGGGACAGGGGAAAAATGAGCAGTTCTTC
TRBJ2-7 TRBV27 - few CASSQQDGDEQYF TGTGCCAGCAGTCAACAGGACGGCGACGAGCAGTACTTC
TRBJ2-7 TRBV13 TRBD2 few CASSPAVAGAIYEQYF TGTGCCAGCAGCCCTGCGGTAGCGGGGGCCATTTACGAGCAGTACTTC
TRBJ2-2 TRBV27 - - CASSLRGTGELFF TGTGCCAGCAGTTTACGGGGGACCGGGGAGCTGTTTTTT
TRBJ1-5 TRBV5-6 TRBD1 - CASSAGQGEAQPQHF TGTGCCAGCAGCGCGGGACAGGGGGAAGCTCAGCCCCAGCATTTT
TRBJ2-3 TRBV7-3 - many CASSLTGIQADTQYF TGTGCCAGCAGCTTAACGGGGATCCAGGCAGATACGCAGTATTTT
TRBJ2-1 TRBV27 TRBD2 - CASTSGRGNEQFF TGTGCCAGCACTAGCGGGAGAGGAAATGAGCAGTTCTTC
TRBJ1-4 TRBV7-3 - few CASSHSGAANEKLFF TGTGCCAGCAGCCACTCAGGGGCCGCAAATGAAAAACTGTTTTTT
TRBJ2-1 TRBV27 - few CASSPRQARNYNEQFF TGTGCCAGCAGTCCCCGACAGGCTCGTAACTACAATGAGCAGTTCTTC
TRBJ2-5 TRBV12-3/TRBV12-4 - few CASSYSGETQYF TGTGCCAGCAGCTACAGTGGGGAGACCCAGTACTTC
TRBJ1-5 TRBV9 - few CASSVGGINQPQHF TGTGCCAGCAGCGTAGGAGGCATCAATCAGCCCCAGCATTTT
TRBJ2-2 TRBV5-6 - few CASSLGGDTGELFF TGTGCCAGCAGCTTGGGAGGGGATACCGGGGAGCTGTTTTTT
TRBJ2-7 TRBV6-1 - - CASSEALKGPYEQYF TGTGCCAGCAGTGAAGCGCTTAAGGGACCCTACGAGCAGTACTTC
TRBJ2-5 TRBV12-3/TRBV12-4 TRBD2 few CASTSSGGETQYF TGTGCCAGCACGTCTTCCGGGGGGGAGACCCAGTACTTC
TRBJ2-1 TRBV7-9 - few CASSLETSAHHNEQFF TGTGCCAGCAGCTTAGAGACCTCGGCCCACCACAATGAGCAGTTCTTC
TRBJ1-1 TRBV9 - - CASSGQGPGAFF TGTGCCAGCAGCGGCCAGGGGCCCGGAGCTTTCTTT
TRBJ1-1 TRBV19 TRBD1 many CASSIGQGDMNTEAFF TGTGCCAGTAGTATAGGACAGGGGGATATGAACACTGAAGCTTTCTTT
TRBJ1-4 TRBV20-1 TRBD1 - CSAPGGWGFGEKLFF TGCAGTGCTCCAGGGGGTTGGGGGTTTGGTGAAAAACTGTTTTTT
TRBJ2-3 TRBV6-2/TRBV6-3 TRBD2 few CASSYSTSGAISTDTQYF TGTGCCAGCAGTTACTCGACTAGCGGGGCAATAAGCACAGATACGCAGTATTTT
TRBJ1-5 TRBV19 - few CASSHRPTSNQPQHF TGTGCCAGTTCTCACCGCCCCACATCCAATCAGCCCCAGCATTTT
TRBJ2-5 TRBV9 - - CASSQEPGPAGETQYF TGTGCCAGCAGCCAAGAGCCGGGACCGGCGGGAGAGACCCAGTACTTC
TRBJ2-2 TRBV19 - - CASIRTTGELFF TGTGCCAGTATAAGGACGACCGGGGAGCTGTTTTTT
TRBJ2-3 TRBV4-1 - few CASSQESRVYTDTQYF TGCGCCAGCAGCCAAGAGAGTAGGGTTTACACAGATACGCAGTATTTT
TRBJ1-1 TRBV5-6 - few CASSWGRGNTEAFF TGTGCCAGCAGCTGGGGGAGGGGGAACACTGAAGCTTTCTTT
TRBJ2-1 TRBV11-2 - many CASSLGDNEQFF TGTGCCAGCAGTTTAGGGGACAATGAGCAGTTCTTC
TRBJ1-1 TRBV7-8 TRBD1 - CASSLGQGMNTEAFF TGTGCCAGCAGCTTGGGACAGGGGATGAACACTGAAGCTTTCTTT
TRBJ2-6 TRBV20-1 - few CSARDYRAGANVLTF TGCAGTGCTAGAGATTACAGGGCTGGGGCCAACGTCCTGACTTTC
TRBJ1-1 TRBV11-3 - - CASTQGHTEAFF TGTGCCAGCACCCAGGGTCACACTGAAGCTTTCTTT
TRBJ1-5 TRBV4-3 TRBD1 many CASSQFPGQGPHSNQPQHF TGCGCCAGCAGCCAATTCCCGGGACAGGGGCCCCATAGCAATCAGCCCCAGCATTTT
TRBJ1-5 TRBV5-6 TRBD1 - CASSLLTGGINQPQHF TGTGCCAGCAGCTTGCTGACAGGGGGCATAAATCAGCCCCAGCATTTT
TRBJ1-2 TRBV29-1 - - CSVGWIAQRGLWYTF TGCAGCGTGGGTTGGATTGCACAGCGGGGATTGTGGTACACCTTC
TRBJ1-2 TRBV4-3 - few CASSQDPGSDYGYTF TGCGCCAGCAGCCAAGATCCAGGGTCGGACTATGGCTACACCTTC
TRBJ1-5 TRBV4-2 - many CASSSRPGGDQPQHF TGTGCCAGCAGCTCCCGCCCCGGAGGGGATCAGCCCCAGCATTTT
TRBJ2-1 TRBV4-1 - - CASSQEPRGINNEQFF TGCGCCAGCAGCCAAGAACCACGCGGGATAAACAATGAGCAGTTCTTC
TRBJ2-2 TRBV29-1 - - CSVPTRGASNTGELFF TGCAGCGTTCCGACGAGGGGGGCCTCGAACACCGGGGAGCTGTTTTTT
TRBJ1-4 TRBV11-2 - - CASSLDIGGQEVF TGTGCCAGCAGCTTAGATATCGGGGGGCAGGAGGTTTTT
TRBJ1-4 TRBV2 - - CASSEGGPTNEKLFF TGTGCCAGCAGCGAAGGTGGGCCCACTAATGAAAAACTGTTTTTT
TRBJ1-5 TRBV7-8 TRBD1 many CASSFDRGQPQHF TGTGCCAGCAGCTTCGACAGGGGTCAGCCCCAGCATTTT
TRBJ2-7 TRBV9 TRBD2 few CASNPAGGYEQYF TGTGCCAGCAATCCAGCGGGAGGGTACGAGCAGTACTTC
TRBJ2-7 TRBV7-2 TRBD2 many CASSPGGAPAYEQYF TGTGCCAGCAGCCCGGGGGGGGCTCCTGCCTACGAGCAGTACTTC
TRBJ1-1 TRBV29-1 - - CSVRTGTGEAFF TGCAGCGTTCGGACGGGGACGGGTGAAGCTTTCTTT
TRBJ2-3 TRBV6-1 TRBD2 many CASSLGGGGAVPDTQYF TGTGCCAGCAGCCTTGGTGGCGGGGGGGCGGTCCCAGATACGCAGTATTTT
TRBJ2-2 TRBV4-1 TRBD1 - CASQTGITGELFF TGCGCCAGCCAGACAGGGATCACCGGGGAGCTGTTTTTT
TRBJ2-2 TRBV6-6 - - CASSYGHTGELFF TGTGCCAGCAGTTACGGACACACCGGGGAGCTGTTTTTT